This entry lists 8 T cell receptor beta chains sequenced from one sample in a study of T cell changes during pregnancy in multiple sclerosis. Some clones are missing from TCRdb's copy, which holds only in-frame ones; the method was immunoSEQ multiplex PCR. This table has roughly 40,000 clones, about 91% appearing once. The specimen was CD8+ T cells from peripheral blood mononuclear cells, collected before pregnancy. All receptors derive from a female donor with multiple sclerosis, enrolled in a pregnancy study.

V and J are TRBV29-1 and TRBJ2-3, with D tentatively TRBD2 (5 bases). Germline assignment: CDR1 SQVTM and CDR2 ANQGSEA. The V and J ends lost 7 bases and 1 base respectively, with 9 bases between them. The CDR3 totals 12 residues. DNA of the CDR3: TGCAGCGCCAGGACTGGCACAGATACGCAGTATTTT. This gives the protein CSARTGTDTQYF.

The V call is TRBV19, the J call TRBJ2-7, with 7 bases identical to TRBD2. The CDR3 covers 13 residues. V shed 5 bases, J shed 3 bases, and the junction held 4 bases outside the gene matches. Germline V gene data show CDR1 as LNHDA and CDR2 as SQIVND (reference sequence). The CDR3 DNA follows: TGTGCCAGTAGTTATGGACTAGTCTACGAGCAGTACTTC. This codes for CASSYGLVYEQYF. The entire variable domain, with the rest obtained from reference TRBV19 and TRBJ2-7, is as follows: DGGITQSPKYLFRKEGQNVTLSCEQNLNHDAMYWYRQDPGQGLRLIYYSQIVNDFQKGDIAEGYSVSREKKESFPLTVTSAQKNPTAFYLCASSYGLVYEQYFGPGTRLTVT.

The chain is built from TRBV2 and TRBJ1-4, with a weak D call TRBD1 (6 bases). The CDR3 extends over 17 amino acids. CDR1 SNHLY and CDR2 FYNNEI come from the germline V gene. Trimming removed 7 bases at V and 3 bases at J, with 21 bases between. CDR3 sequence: CASKSYRAGSANEKLFF. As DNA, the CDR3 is TGTGCCAGCAAGTCGTACAGGGCCGGTTCAGCTAATGAAAAACTGTTTTTT.

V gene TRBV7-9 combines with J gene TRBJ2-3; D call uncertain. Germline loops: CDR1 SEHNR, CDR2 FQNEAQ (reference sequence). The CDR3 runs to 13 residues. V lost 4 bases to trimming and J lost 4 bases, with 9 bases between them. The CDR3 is CASSSGYADTQYF. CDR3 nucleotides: TGTGCCAGCAGCTCAGGCTACGCAGATACGCAGTATTTT. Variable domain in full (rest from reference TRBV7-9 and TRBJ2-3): DTGVSQNPRHKITKRGQNVTFRCDPISEHNRLYWYRQTLGQGPEFLTYFQNEAQLEKSRLLSDRFSAERPKGSFSTLEIQRTEQGDSAMYLCASSSGYADTQYFGPGTRLTVL.

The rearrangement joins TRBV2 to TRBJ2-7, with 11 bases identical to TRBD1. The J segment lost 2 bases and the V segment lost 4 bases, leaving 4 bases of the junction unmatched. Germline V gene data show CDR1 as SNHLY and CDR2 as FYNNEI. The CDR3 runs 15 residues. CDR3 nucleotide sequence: TGTGCCAGCAGTGGAGGGACAGGGGGAACCTACGAGCAGTACTTC. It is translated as CASSGGTGGTYEQYF.

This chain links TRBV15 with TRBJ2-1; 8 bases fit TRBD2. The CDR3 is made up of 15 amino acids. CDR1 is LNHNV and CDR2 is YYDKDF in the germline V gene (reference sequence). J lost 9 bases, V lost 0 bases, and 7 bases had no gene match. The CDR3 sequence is CATSRDPGTRSEQFF. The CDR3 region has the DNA TGTGCCACCAGCAGAGATCCCGGGACTAGAAGTGAGCAGTTCTTC.

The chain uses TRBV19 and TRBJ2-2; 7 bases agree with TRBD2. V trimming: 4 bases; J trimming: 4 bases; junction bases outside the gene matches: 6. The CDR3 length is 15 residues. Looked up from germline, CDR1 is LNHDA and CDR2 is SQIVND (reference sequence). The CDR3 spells CASSKGGRSTGELFF. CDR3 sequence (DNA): TGTGCCAGTAGTAAGGGCGGGAGAAGCACCGGGGAGCTGTTTTTT.

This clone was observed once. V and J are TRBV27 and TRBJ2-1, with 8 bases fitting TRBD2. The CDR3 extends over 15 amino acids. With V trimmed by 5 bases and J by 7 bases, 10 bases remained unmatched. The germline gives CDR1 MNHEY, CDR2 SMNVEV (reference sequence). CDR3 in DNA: TGTGCCAGCAGTCCAGTAGCGGGGAGGAGGAATGAGCAGTTCTTC. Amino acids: CASSPVAGRRNEQFF.